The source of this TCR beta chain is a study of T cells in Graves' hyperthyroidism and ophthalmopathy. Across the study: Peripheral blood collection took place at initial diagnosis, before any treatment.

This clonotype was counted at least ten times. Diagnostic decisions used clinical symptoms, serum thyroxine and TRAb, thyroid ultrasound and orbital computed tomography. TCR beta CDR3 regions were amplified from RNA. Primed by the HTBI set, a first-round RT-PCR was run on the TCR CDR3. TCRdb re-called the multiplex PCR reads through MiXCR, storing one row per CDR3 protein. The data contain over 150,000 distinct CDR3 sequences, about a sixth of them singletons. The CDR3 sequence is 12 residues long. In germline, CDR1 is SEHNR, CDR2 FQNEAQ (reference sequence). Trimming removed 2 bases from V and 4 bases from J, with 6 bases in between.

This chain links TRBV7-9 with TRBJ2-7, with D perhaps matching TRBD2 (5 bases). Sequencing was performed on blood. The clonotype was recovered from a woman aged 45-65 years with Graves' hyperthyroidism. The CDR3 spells CASSLLAYEQYF. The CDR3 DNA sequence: TGTGCCAGCAGCTTATTAGCGTACGAGCAGTACTTC.